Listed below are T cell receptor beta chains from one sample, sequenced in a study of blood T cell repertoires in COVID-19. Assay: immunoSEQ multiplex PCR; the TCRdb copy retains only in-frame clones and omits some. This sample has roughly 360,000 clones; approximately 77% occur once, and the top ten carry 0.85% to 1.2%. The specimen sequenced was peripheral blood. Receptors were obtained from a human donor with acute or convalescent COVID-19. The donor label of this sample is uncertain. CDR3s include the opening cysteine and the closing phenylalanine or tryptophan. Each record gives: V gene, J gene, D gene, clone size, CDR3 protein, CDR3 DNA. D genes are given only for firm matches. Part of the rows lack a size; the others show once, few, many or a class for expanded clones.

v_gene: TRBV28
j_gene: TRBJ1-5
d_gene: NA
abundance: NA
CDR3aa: CASYSNQPQHF
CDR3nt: TGTGCCAGTTATAGCAATCAGCCCCAGCATTTT

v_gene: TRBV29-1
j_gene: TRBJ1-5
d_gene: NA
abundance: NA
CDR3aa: CSVIFPPQPQHF
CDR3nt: TGCAGCGTTATCTTCCCTCCTCAGCCCCAGCATTTT

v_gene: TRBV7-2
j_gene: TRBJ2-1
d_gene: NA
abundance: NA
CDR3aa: CASSLGPSSNEQFF
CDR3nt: TGTGCCAGCAGCTTAGGTCCCTCCTCCAATGAGCAGTTCTTC

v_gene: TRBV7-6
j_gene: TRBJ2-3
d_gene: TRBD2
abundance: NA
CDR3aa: CASSPSARERRADTQYF
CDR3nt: TGTGCCAGCAGCCCTTCCGCGCGGGAGCGAAGAGCAGATACGCAGTATTTT

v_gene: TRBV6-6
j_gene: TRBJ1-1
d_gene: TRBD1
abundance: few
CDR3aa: CASSFSGQGAAEAFF
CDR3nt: TGTGCCAGCAGTTTCTCGGGACAGGGGGCCGCTGAAGCTTTCTTT

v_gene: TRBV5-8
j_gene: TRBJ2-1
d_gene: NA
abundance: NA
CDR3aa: CASSLSYDSLSSYNEQFF
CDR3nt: TGTGCCAGCAGCTTGAGTTACGACTCCTTAAGCTCCTACAATGAGCAGTTCTTC

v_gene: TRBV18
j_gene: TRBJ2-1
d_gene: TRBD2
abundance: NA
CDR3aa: CASSPRSGSSYNEQFF
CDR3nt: TGTGCCAGCTCACCACGGAGCGGGAGTTCCTACAATGAGCAGTTCTTC

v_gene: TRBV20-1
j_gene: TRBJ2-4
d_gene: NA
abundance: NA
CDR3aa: CSASGLAKNIQYF
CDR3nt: TGCAGTGCTAGTGGGCTAGCCAAAAACATTCAGTACTTC

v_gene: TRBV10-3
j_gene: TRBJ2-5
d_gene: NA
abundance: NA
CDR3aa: CAIGAGQETQYF
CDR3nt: TGTGCCATCGGAGCAGGGCAAGAGACCCAGTACTTC

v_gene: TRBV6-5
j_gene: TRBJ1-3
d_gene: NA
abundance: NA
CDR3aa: CASSYGRFGNTIYF
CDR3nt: TGTGCCAGCAGTTACGGCAGGTTTGGAAACACCATATATTTT

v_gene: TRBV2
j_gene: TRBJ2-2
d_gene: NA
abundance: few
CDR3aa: CASSLEQLNTGELFF
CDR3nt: TGTGCCAGCAGTTTAGAACAGCTAAACACCGGGGAGCTGTTTTTT

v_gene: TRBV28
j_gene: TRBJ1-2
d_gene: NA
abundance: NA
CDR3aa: CASIEQGSGNYGYTF
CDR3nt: TGTGCCAGCATCGAACAGGGTTCTGGGAACTATGGCTACACCTTC

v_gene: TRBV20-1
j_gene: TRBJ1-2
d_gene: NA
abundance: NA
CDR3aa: CSVNKNYGYTF
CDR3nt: TGCAGTGTAAACAAAAACTATGGCTACACCTTC

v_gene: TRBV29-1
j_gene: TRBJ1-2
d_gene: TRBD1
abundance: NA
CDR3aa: CSVTGQGSYGYTF
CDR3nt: TGCAGCGTTACCGGACAGGGATCCTATGGCTACACCTTC

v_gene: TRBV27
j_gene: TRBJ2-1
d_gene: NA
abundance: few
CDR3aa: CASISRLAQTYNEQFF
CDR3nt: TGTGCCAGCATTTCGCGGCTAGCACAGACCTACAATGAGCAGTTCTTC

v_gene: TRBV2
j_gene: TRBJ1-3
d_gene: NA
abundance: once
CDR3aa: CASSPQGRRNTIYF
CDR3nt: TGTGCCAGCAGTCCACAGGGTCGGAGAAACACCATATATTTT

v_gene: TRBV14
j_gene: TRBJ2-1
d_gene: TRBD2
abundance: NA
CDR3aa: CASSQDPSGGFDEQFF
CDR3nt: TGTGCCAGCAGCCAAGATCCTAGCGGGGGGTTTGACGAGCAGTTCTTC

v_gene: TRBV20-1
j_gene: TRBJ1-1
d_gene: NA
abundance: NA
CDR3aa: CSASWGVNTEAFF
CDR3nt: TGCAGTGCTAGTTGGGGAGTCAACACTGAAGCTTTCTTT

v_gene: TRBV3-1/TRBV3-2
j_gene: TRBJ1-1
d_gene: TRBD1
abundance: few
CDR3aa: CASSRAGTGNTEAFF
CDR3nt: TGTGCCAGCAGCCGAGCCGGGACAGGAAACACTGAAGCTTTCTTT

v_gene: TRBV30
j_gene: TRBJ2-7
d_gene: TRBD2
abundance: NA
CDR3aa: CAWSELAGGEQYF
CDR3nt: TGTGCCTGGAGTGAACTAGCGGGAGGCGAGCAGTACTTC

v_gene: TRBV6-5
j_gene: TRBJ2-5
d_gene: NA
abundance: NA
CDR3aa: CASSLGLSSRETQYF
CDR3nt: TGTGCCAGCAGCTTGGGACTCTCGTCGCGAGAGACCCAGTACTTC

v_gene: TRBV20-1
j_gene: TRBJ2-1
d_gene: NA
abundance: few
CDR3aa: CSAAIYNEQFF
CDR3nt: TGCAGTGCTGCGATCTACAATGAGCAGTTCTTC